The 10 T cell receptor beta chains listed next were all sequenced from one sample in a study of control samples from healthy donors and cancer patients. Libraries were prepared by immunoSEQ multiplex PCR; TCRdb keeps only in-frame clonotypes and omits some of them. The repertoire holds about 55,000 clones, with 88% as singletons. The sample consisted of blood. The receptors were sampled from a man between 50 and 59 years old in good health.

This clone was counted a single time. This rearrangement joins TRBV7-2 to TRBJ1-5; D remains unclear. The CDR3 runs to 13 residues. CDR1 and CDR2 (germline): SGHTA, FQGNSA. Trimming stripped 3 bases from V and 0 bases from J, with 3 bases between. CDR3 bases: TGTGCCAGCAGCTTCAGTAGCAATCAGCCCCAGCATTTT. It translates to CASSFSSNQPQHF.

V gene TRBV18 combines with J gene TRBJ1-5; a weak D match, TRBD1 (5 bases). This CDR3 contains 15 residues. Between the trimmed V and J ends, which lost 3 bases and 3 bases, there was a span of 12 bases. CDR1 KGHSH and CDR2 LQKENI come from the germline V gene. The CDR3 reads CASSPGGGFNQPQHF. The DNA for the CDR3 is TGTGCCAGCTCACCCGGGGGGGGGTTCAATCAGCCCCAGCATTTT.

This clone was observed a handful of times. The chain couples TRBV24-1 to TRBJ2-3; TRBD2 matches 8 bases. This CDR3 has 15 residues. V lost 4 bases to trimming and J lost 6 bases; unmatched junction nucleotides: 8. The germline gives CDR1 KGHDR, CDR2 SFDVKD. The DNA for the CDR3 is TGTGCCACCAGTGAGCTCGGGAGGGCCGGGGATACGCAGTATTTT. It yields the protein CATSELGRAGDTQYF.

The CDR3 bases are TGTGCCAGCAGCCCACGAGGTCCATCCTACGAGCAGTACTTC. The encoded protein is CASSPRGPSYEQYF. The chain couples TRBV28 to TRBJ2-7, with D unclear. The CDR3 sequence is 14 residues long. Germline lookup yields CDR1 MDHEN and CDR2 SYDVKM. The V end was cut by 6 bases, the J end by 1 base, with 13 bases between.

The V and J genes are TRBV5-6 and TRBJ1-1; perhaps TRBD1 as D (5 bases). Germline CDR1 reads SGHDT; CDR2 reads YYEEEE. The V and J ends lost 4 bases and 1 base respectively, with 14 bases between them. The CDR3 is 15 residues long. CDR3 sequence reads: CASSRYPTGNTEAFF. Here the CDR3 DNA reads TGTGCCAGCAGCCGCTACCCTACAGGGAACACTGAAGCTTTCTTT.

The genes are TRBV7-2 and TRBJ1-2; D unresolved. The ends were cut back, 0 bases at V and 8 bases at J, with 7 bases in the middle. The CDR3 runs 12 residues. Germline CDR1 SGHTA, CDR2 FQGNSA. The CDR3 loop is CASSLAGRGYTF. The CDR3 nucleotides are TGTGCCAGCAGCTTAGCTGGGCGAGGCTACACCTTC.

This rearrangement joins TRBV10-2 to TRBJ1-5; D remains ambiguous. Germline V gives CDR1 WSHSY, CDR2 SAAADI. V dropped 2 bases and J dropped 2 bases, with 13 bases sitting between them. The CDR3 contains 16 residues. The CDR3 coding sequence is TGCGCCAGCAGTGAGGAGGGAGGGAACGGCAATCAGCCCCAGCATTTT. Translating gives CASSEEGGNGNQPQHF.

The gene calls are TRBV10-3 and TRBJ2-7; D possibly corresponds to TRBD1 (5 bases). The CDR3 extends over 14 amino acids. Germline V gives CDR1 ENHRY, CDR2 SYGVKD. V was cut by 5 bases and J by 2 bases, with 13 bases left in between. The DNA for the CDR3 is TGTGCCATCAGTCCTGGCAGGGAAACCTACGAGCAGTACTTC. Its protein product is CAISPGRETYEQYF.

The V gene is TRBV28, the J gene TRBJ1-2; D is uncertain. The CDR3 has 13 amino acids. Germline CDR1 reads MDHEN; CDR2 reads SYDVKM. V shed 2 bases and J shed 2 bases, with 6 bases lying between them. The CDR3 region is CASSLVGNYGYTF. In DNA form, the CDR3 reads TGTGCCAGCAGTTTAGTAGGGAACTATGGCTACACCTTC.

The gene calls are TRBV5-1 and TRBJ2-3, with TRBD1 matching over 11 bases. This CDR3 has 14 amino acids. V was clipped by 5 bases and J by 2 bases; unmatched bases: 1. Germline lookup yields CDR1 SGHRS and CDR2 YFSETQ. As DNA, the CDR3 is TGCGCCAGCAGGGACAGGGGGCACACAGATACGCAGTATTTT. Protein sequence: CASRDRGHTDTQYF.